Sequencing of this T cell receptor (beta chain) was carried out in a study of tumor-infiltrating lymphocytes in primary liver carcinoma. Unsorted bulk tissue (about 18-30 mg) underwent RNA and DNA co-extraction. The V and J ends lost 0 bases and 9 bases respectively, with 17 bases between them. Germline V gene sequence: CDR1 ENHRY, CDR2 SYGVKD. This CDR3 has 15 residues. This clonotype was seen just once. The conserved closing phenylalanine or tryptophan is absent in this CDR3, likely reflecting a read error. Using a constant-region primer together with ProtoScript II reverse transcriptase, TCR beta cDNA was made from approximately 0.55 ug of total RNA. The TCR beta library was amplified through three nested multiplex PCR rounds in a modified ARM-PCR procedure. TRBV1-TRBV30 forward primers paired with a C-beta reverse primer were used in the first two PCR rounds, which ran approximately 11 cycles each. TCRdb re-analysed the multiplex PCR reads in MiXCR, keeping a single row per CDR3 protein. Of 20,000 to 25,000 distinct CDR3 sequences listed, about three quarters are singletons.

The source material was liver tumor tissue from sampling region 1. This sample's subset: tumor region T1, superior pole. The J gene is TRBJ2-5, the V gene TRBV10-3; D is perhaps TRBD1 (5 bases). The TCR originated in a woman aged 25 to 45 with primary liver carcinoma and hepatitis B virus infection. The CDR3 protein is CAISESATRQGAQYS. The CDR3 DNA sequence: TGTGCCATCAGTGAGTCGGCTACCAGACAAGGGGCCCAGTACTCC.